These 11 T cell receptor beta chains came from one sample sequenced in a study of cytomegalovirus exposure and HLA in healthy donors. The PCR contained 60 Vbeta and 13 Jbeta primers. Assay used: immunoSEQ multiplex PCR; TCRdb lists only in-frame clones, some missing. The sample holds some 130,000 clones, 75% seen once. Sequencing was carried out using PBMCs. All receptors come from a man aged 25 to 40 in good health and CMV-seronegative.

The J gene is TRBJ1-1, the V gene TRBV2; D remains unclear. Trimming shortened V by 7 bases and J by 4 bases, and 10 bases separated the two germline ends. This CDR3 region has 12 residues. CDR1 and CDR2 (germline): SNHLY, FYNNEI. This chain's CDR3 is CASKREATEAFF. In nucleotides, the CDR3 is TGTGCCAGCAAAAGGGAGGCCACTGAAGCTTTCTTT.

The chain uses TRBV7-9 and TRBJ2-2; D gene uncertain. In germline, CDR1 is SEHNR, CDR2 FQNEAQ (reference sequence). Trimming cost V 7 bases and J 1 base, with 13 bases left between them. The CDR3 is 15 residues long. CDR3 in amino acids: CASTARSVNTGELFF. CDR3 nucleotides: TGTGCCAGCACCGCCCGCTCAGTGAACACCGGGGAGCTGTTTTTT.

This chain links TRBV2 with TRBJ2-3; maybe TRBD1 (5 bases). Germline-derived CDR1 and CDR2 are SNHLY and FYNNEI. The V and J ends lost 4 bases and 9 bases respectively, with 14 bases between them. This CDR3 is 13 amino acids long. In DNA form, the CDR3 reads TGTGCCAGCAGTGGGGGTTGGGCAGGGACGCAGTATTTT. This sequence encodes CASSGGWAGTQYF. The entire variable domain, with the rest obtained from reference TRBV2 and TRBJ2-3, is as follows: EPEVTQTPSHQVTQMGQEVILRCVPISNHLYFYWYRQILGQKVEFLVSFYNNEISEKSEIFDDQFSVERPDGSNFTLKIRSTKLEDSAMYFCASSGGWAGTQYFGPGTRLTVL.

For the CDR3, the DNA is TGTGCCTGGAGTCGAGGAATGAACACTGAAGCTTTCTTT. Residues: CAWSRGMNTEAFF. V is TRBV30 and J is TRBJ1-1; no definite D call. Germline CDR1 is GTSNPN and CDR2 is SVGIG (reference sequence). Trimming removed 2 bases from V and 0 bases from J, with 7 bases in between. This CDR3 contains 13 residues.

This chain connects TRBV28 to TRBJ2-3; TRBD2 matches 7 bases. This CDR3 region has 15 residues. Germline assignment: CDR1 MDHEN and CDR2 SYDVKM. The ends lost 7 bases at V and 0 bases at J; junction bases unmatched: 7. DNA for the CDR3: TGTGCCAGCACCGGTGGACTAGTCAGCACAGATACGCAGTATTTT. It is translated as CASTGGLVSTDTQYF.

In its sample, this clone was seen a few times. The chain couples TRBV6-4 to TRBJ2-2, with TRBD2 as a possible D gene (7 bases). The CDR3 loop spans 15 amino acids. Germline CDR1 is MRHNA and CDR2 is SNTAGT. V lost 6 bases and J lost 2, with 13 bases in between. The CDR3 nucleotides read TGTGCCAGCAGGAGGGGGGGCCATAACACCGGGGAGCTGTTTTTT. Amino acids: CASRRGGHNTGELFF.

CDR3 sequence: CASSSISSSYEQYF. CDR3 DNA sequence: TGCGCCAGCAGCTCAATATCCTCCTCCTACGAGCAGTACTTC. The rearrangement links TRBV5-1 to TRBJ2-5; D call uncertain. The end of the DNA aligns better with TRBJ2-7, so the J call may be wrong. This CDR3 is built from 14 residues. Looked up from germline, CDR1 is SGHRS and CDR2 is YFSETQ.

The rearrangement joins TRBV19 to TRBJ2-1; 15 bases are a match to TRBD2. J lost 5 bases, V lost 2 bases, and 4 bases had no gene match. CDR1 and CDR2 from the germline V gene are LNHDA and SQIVND (reference sequence). The CDR3 runs 17 residues. This chain's CDR3 is CASSISRTSGRDNEQFF. The CDR3, as DNA: TGTGCCAGTAGTATAAGTCGGACTAGCGGGAGGGACAATGAGCAGTTCTTC.

The rearrangement links TRBV6-6 to TRBJ2-1, with 11 bases aligning to TRBD2. Trimming removed 8 bases from V and 7 bases from J; junction bases left unmatched: 7. Germline lookup yields CDR1 MNHNY and CDR2 SVGAGI (reference sequence). CDR3 length: 14 amino acids. The DNA of the CDR3 is TGTGCCAGCCACGAGGCTAGCGGGAGGAATGAGCAGTTCTTC. This sequence encodes CASHEASGRNEQFF.

V usage is TRBV29-1 and J usage is TRBJ2-1, with 9 bases lining up with TRBD2. In germline, CDR1 is SQVTM, CDR2 ANQGSEA. Trimming took 4 bases from V and 6 from J; bases not matched to a gene: 7. The CDR3 runs to 14 residues. The CDR3 region has the DNA TGCAGCGTTGTCGCGGGGGGGCCGGGCAATGAGCAGTTCTTC. Amino acids: CSVVAGGPGNEQFF.

This chain connects TRBV29-1 to TRBJ2-7; 11 bases align to TRBD1. The V gene end was trimmed by 3 bases and the J gene end by 1 base; junction bases not matched to a gene: 2. From germline, CDR1 is SQVTM and CDR2 ANQGSEA. The length of the CDR3 is 14 residues. In DNA form, the CDR3 reads TGCAGCGTTGAGGGACAGGGGGGATCCTACGAGCAGTACTTC. This codes for CSVEGQGGSYEQYF.